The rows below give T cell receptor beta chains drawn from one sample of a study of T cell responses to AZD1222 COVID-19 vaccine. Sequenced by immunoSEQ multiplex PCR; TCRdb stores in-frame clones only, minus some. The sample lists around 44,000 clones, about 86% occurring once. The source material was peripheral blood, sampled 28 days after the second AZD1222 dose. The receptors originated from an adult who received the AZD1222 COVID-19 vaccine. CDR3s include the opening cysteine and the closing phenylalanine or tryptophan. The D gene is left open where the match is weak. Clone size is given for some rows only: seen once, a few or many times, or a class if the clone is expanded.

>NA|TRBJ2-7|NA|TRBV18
TGTGCCAGCTCACCAGGACAGTACTCCTACGAGCAGTACTTC
CASSPGQYSYEQYF
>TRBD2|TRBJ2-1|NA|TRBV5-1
TGCGCCAGCAGCTTGGTTCAGGGACTAGGATCTCTCAATGAGCAGTTCTTC
CASSLVQGLGSLNEQFF
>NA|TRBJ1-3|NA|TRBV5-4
TGTGCCAGCAGCGACCGGGCAAGCTCTGGAAACACCATATATTTT
CASSDRASSGNTIYF
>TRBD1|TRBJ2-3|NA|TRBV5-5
TGTGCCAGCCTGACAGGGGGCTTGACAGATACGCAGTATTTT
CASLTGGLTDTQYF
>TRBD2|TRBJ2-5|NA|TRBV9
TGTGCCAGCTCCAGAGGACTAGCGGGAACTGAACACCAAGAGACCCAGTACTTC
CASSRGLAGTEHQETQYF
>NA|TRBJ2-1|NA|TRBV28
TGTGCCAGCACCCTCCATGGGGGTGATGAGCAGTTCTTC
CASTLHGGDEQFF
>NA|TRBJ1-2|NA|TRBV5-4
TGTGCCAGCAGCTTGGGCGGTGGGGTATATGGCTACACCTTC
CASSLGGGVYGYTF
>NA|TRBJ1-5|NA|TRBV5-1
TGCGCCAGCAGCTTGGAGTTTGGACGGGACTGGCCCCAGCATTTT
CASSLEFGRDWPQHF
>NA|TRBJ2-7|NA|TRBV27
TGTGCCAGCAGTTTTCTCGGACATTCCTACGAGCAGTACTTC
CASSFLGHSYEQYF
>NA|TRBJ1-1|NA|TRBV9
TGTGCCAGCAGCGTAGCTTTGCGGGACGTCACTGAAGCTTTCTTT
CASSVALRDVTEAFF
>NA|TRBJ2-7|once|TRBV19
TGTGCCAGTAGTTTCGGCTGGGGCGAGCAGTACTTC
CASSFGWGEQYF
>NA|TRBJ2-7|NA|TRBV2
TGTGCCACCTCGGGACAACCCTACGAGCAGTACTTC
CATSGQPYEQYF
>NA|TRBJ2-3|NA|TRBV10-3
TGTGCCATCAGTGAGTCAAAAGAGTCAGATACGCAGTATTTT
CAISESKESDTQYF
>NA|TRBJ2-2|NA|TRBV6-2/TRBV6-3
TGTGCCAGCAGGTACGGACACCATAACACCGGGGAGCTGTTTTTT
CASRYGHHNTGELFF
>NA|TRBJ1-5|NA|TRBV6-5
TGTGCCAGCAGTTACTCGAGGACGGACCTCAATCAGCCCCAGCATTTT
CASSYSRTDLNQPQHF
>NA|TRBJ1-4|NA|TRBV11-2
TGTGCCAGCAGCTGGGCTGCAGGGGAAAATGAAAAACTGTTTTTT
CASSWAAGENEKLFF
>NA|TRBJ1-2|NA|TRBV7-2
TGTGCCAGCAGCTTATCGGGGGCGAATTACTATGGCTACACCTTC
CASSLSGANYYGYTF
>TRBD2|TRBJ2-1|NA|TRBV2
TGTGCCAGCAGGAAACTAGCGGGAGGGCGCAATGAGCAGTTCTTC
CASRKLAGGRNEQFF
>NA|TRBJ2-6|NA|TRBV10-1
TGCGCCAGCAGTGGCCCTGCCGCCACTGGGGCCAACGTCCTGACTTTC
CASSGPAATGANVLTF
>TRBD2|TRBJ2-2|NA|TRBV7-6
TGTGCCAGCAGCTTCCCAGGGGTGGTAGCGGGACTCGCGAACACCGGGGAGCTGTTTTTT
CASSFPGVVAGLANTGELFF
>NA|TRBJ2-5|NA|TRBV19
TGTGCCAGTAATCAGGGGCGGCAAGAGACCCAGTACTTC
CASNQGRQETQYF
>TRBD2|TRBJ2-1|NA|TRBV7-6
TGTGCCAGCAGCTTAGAGGCCAGCGGGAGGGCAAATGAGCAGTTCTTC
CASSLEASGRANEQFF
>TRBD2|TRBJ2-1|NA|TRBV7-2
TGTGCCAGCAGCCTCTACCCGTCTAGCGGGGTGAGGCACAATGAGCAGTTCTTC
CASSLYPSSGVRHNEQFF
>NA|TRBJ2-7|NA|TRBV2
TGTGCCAGCAGATACGCTGGGGGCGAGCAGTACTTC
CASRYAGGEQYF
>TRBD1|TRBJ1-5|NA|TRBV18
TGTGCCAGCTCACCAATGGGACAGGGGTTGGGTCAGCCCCAGCATTTT
CASSPMGQGLGQPQHF
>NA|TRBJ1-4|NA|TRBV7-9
TGTGCCAGCATGCTCAGTGCAACTAATGAAAAACTGTTTTTT
CASMLSATNEKLFF
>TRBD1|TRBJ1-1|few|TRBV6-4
TGTGCCAGCAGTGAAGGACCAGGACAGGGGAACCGGGGAGCTTTCTTT
CASSEGPGQGNRGAFF
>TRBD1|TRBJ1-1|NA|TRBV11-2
TGTGCCAGCAGGCACCAGACAGGGGGGAACACTGAAGCTTTCTTT
CASRHQTGGNTEAFF
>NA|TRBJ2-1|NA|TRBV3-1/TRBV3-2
TGTGCCAGCAGCCAGGAGCGGGCAACCTACAATGAGCAGTTCTTC
CASSQERATYNEQFF
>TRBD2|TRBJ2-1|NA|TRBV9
TGTGCCAGCAGCTCCAGCGGGAGGGAATACAATGAGCAGTTCTTC
CASSSSGREYNEQFF
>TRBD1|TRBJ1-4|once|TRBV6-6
TGTGCCAGCAGTTTGGGACAGGGTCAGGAAAAACTGTTTTTT
CASSLGQGQEKLFF
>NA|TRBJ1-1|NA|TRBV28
TGTGCCAGCAGTCCCCCGGCAGCTATGAACACTGAAGCTTTCTTT
CASSPPAAMNTEAFF
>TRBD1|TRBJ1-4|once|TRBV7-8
TGTGCCAGCAGCCCAAGGGGGCCGGGTGAAAAACTGTTTTTT
CASSPRGPGEKLFF
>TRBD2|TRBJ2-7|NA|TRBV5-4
TGTGCCAGCAGCTTGGGGGCGGGAGCGGCCTACGAGCAGTACTTC
CASSLGAGAAYEQYF
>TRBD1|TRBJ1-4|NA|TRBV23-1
TGCGCCAGCAGTCAATCTTCCCACCGGGACAGGGGGCGTCCCGCAACTAATGAAAAACTGTTTTTT
CASSQSSHRDRGRPATNEKLFF
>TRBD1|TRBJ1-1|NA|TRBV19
TGTGCCAGTAGTTTCCAGGGGGGGGCGAACACTGAAGCTTTCTTT
CASSFQGGANTEAFF
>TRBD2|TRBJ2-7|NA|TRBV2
TGTGCCAGCTACGGGACTAGCGGGACCTTCTACGAGCAGTACTTC
CASYGTSGTFYEQYF
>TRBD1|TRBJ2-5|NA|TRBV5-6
TGTGCCAGCAGCTTGGGGGACAGGGTCCCAGAGACCCAGTACTTC
CASSLGDRVPETQYF
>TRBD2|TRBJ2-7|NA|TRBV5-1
TGCGCCAGCAGCCCAACCTCTAGCGGGAGTTACGAGCAGTACTTC
CASSPTSSGSYEQYF
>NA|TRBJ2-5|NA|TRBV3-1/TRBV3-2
TGTGCCAGCAGCCAAGGCTCCATAGCGACCCTCGGGACCCAGTACTTC
CASSQGSIATLGTQYF
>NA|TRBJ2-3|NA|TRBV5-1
TGCGCCAGCAGCTTGGACTTCTCGGGACGGGGCCACACAGATACGCAGTATTTT
CASSLDFSGRGHTDTQYF
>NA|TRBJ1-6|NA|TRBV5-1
TGCGCCAGCAGCTTGGGGCAAGTCCAATCACCCCTCCACTTT
CASSLGQVQSPLHF
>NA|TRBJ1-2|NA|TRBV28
TGTGCCAGCAGTCAACCCTCCAGCCACTATGGCTACACCTTC
CASSQPSSHYGYTF
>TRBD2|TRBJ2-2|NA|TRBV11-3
TGTGCCAGCAGCTTGGACAGCGGGAGGGCCTTGGGCGGGGAGCTGTTTTTT
CASSLDSGRALGGELFF
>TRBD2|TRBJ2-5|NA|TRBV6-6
TGTGCCAGCAGCCCCGGGGGAGGGGACCAAGAGACCCAGTACTTC
CASSPGGGDQETQYF
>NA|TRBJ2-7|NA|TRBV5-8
TGTGCCAGCAGCTTACTGGGGAACTCCTACGAGCAGTACTTC
CASSLLGNSYEQYF
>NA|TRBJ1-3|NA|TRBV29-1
TGCAGCGTTGAAGCAGGGTCAGGAAACACCATATATTTT
CSVEAGSGNTIYF
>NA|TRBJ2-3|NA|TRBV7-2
TGTGCCAGCAGCTTAGACGGGAAGAGCACAGATACGCAGTATTTT
CASSLDGKSTDTQYF
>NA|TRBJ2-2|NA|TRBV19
TGTGCCAGTAGTATAGCAGGGGCGGTCGGGGAGCTGTTTTTT
CASSIAGAVGELFF